One sample yielded the 12 T cell receptor beta chains listed below, sequenced in a study of cytomegalovirus exposure and HLA in healthy donors. Profiled with immunoSEQ multiplex PCR; TCRdb holds only in-frame clones, not every one. The data hold under 200,000 clones, with about 81% observed a single time. Sequencing was carried out using PBMCs. The receptors stem from a woman aged 25 to 39 in good health and CMV-seronegative.

The chain couples TRBV30 to TRBJ2-6, with D perhaps TRBD2 (7 bases). V gave up 2 bases and J gave up 1 base, with 9 bases separating them. CDR3 length equals 15 residues. The V gene's germline CDR1 is GTSNPN and CDR2 SVGIG (reference sequence). The chain's CDR3 is CAWSRGASGANVLTF. Here the CDR3 DNA reads TGTGCCTGGAGTCGGGGGGCTTCTGGGGCCAACGTCCTGACTTTC. Using reference TRBV30 and TRBJ2-6 for the parts outside the CDR3, the full variable domain is SQTIHQWPATLVQPVGSPLSLECTVEGTSNPNLYWYRQAAGRGLQLLFYSVGIGQISSEVPQNLSASRPQDRQFILSSKKLLLSDSGFYLCAWSRGASGANVLTFGAGSRLTVL.

This rearrangement joins TRBV11-2 to TRBJ2-3; 8 bases align to TRBD2. CDR1 is SGHAT and CDR2 is FQNNGV in the germline V gene. The CDR3 loop spans 16 amino acids. The ends lost 1 base at V and 2 bases at J; junction bases unmatched: 5. The CDR3 sequence: CASSLVLAEPTDTQYF. In nucleotides, the CDR3 is TGTGCCAGCAGCTTAGTACTAGCGGAACCCACAGATACGCAGTATTTT.

V is TRBV5-1 and J is TRBJ2-1; 10 bases line up with TRBD1. CDR3 size: 19 residues. V shed 1 base and J 8 bases; nucleotides not matched to a gene: 18. Germline-derived CDR1 and CDR2 are SGHRS and YFSETQ. CDR3 in amino acids: CASSLLFEVRDRGVHEQFF. CDR3 bases: TGCGCCAGCAGCTTGTTGTTTGAAGTCCGGGACAGGGGCGTACATGAGCAGTTCTTC.

The chain links TRBV11-2 to TRBJ2-1; D might be TRBD1 (6 bases). Trimming left V 5 bases short and J 6 bases short, with 17 bases between. CDR1 is SGHAT and CDR2 is FQNNGV in the germline V gene. This CDR3 has 15 residues. The CDR3 nucleotides read TGTGCCAGCAGCCTTCAGGGGCCCTCGGGCAATGAGCAGTTCTTC. This sequence encodes CASSLQGPSGNEQFF.

This chain uses TRBV18 with TRBJ2-7, with TRBD1 identical over 12 bases. V gave up 2 bases and J gave up 6 bases; unmatched junction bases: 2. This CDR3 region has 14 residues. CDR1 and CDR2 from the germline V gene are KGHSH and LQKENI. CDR3 DNA sequence: TGTGCCAGCTCACCAGGGACAGGGGGCAGCGAGCAGTACTTC. Translating it yields CASSPGTGGSEQYF.

The sample holds a few counts of this clone. The chain recombines TRBV6-1 with TRBJ1-2; D gene unclear. Between the trimmed V and J ends, which lost 3 bases and 8 bases, there was a span of 4 bases. The germline CDR1 and CDR2 sequences are MNHNS and SASEGT. The CDR3 totals 10 residues. This CDR3 is CASSDRGYTF. The CDR3 DNA is TGTGCCAGCAGTGATCGGGGCTACACCTTC.

With respect to this clone: In the same sample, other DNA sequences code for this CDR3. The J gene is TRBJ1-4, the V gene TRBV6-5; 9 nucleotides match TRBD1. The CDR3 spans 15 residues. With 0 bases clipped from V and 6 bases from J, the junction kept 2 bases outside the gene matches. Germline CDR1 and CDR2: MNHEY and SVGAGI. The CDR3 here is CASSYSTGGYEKLFF. The CDR3 bases are TGTGCCAGCAGTTACTCCACAGGGGGCTATGAAAAACTGTTTTTT.

This rearrangement joins TRBV7-2 to TRBJ1-1; D might be TRBD1 (5 bases). Trimming cost V 5 bases and J 3 bases, with 10 bases left between them. The CDR3 is 13 residues long. Germline V gives CDR1 SGHTA, CDR2 FQGNSA. The CDR3, as DNA: TGTGCCAGCAGCCGGGGGAGGGACACTGAAGCTTTCTTT. It codes for CASSRGRDTEAFF.

The CDR3, as DNA: TGTGCCTGGGGGGCCACCCAAAGGAATTCACCCCTCCACTTT. Translated, it gives CAWGATQRNSPLHF. The J gene is TRBJ1-6, the V gene TRBV30; maybe TRBD1 (5 bases). V was cut by 5 bases and J by 7 bases, with 15 bases left in between. Germline CDR1 reads GTSNPN; CDR2 reads SVGIG (reference sequence). The CDR3 is 14 amino acids.

V gene TRBV11-2 combines with J gene TRBJ1-5; D is unclear. V lost 1 base, J lost 5 bases, and 6 bases lay in between. Germline V gene sequence: CDR1 SGHAT, CDR2 FQNNGV. The CDR3 is 13 residues long. The CDR3 bases are TGTGCCAGCAGCTTAGTCCCAGATCAGCCCCAGCATTTT. Protein: CASSLVPDQPQHF.

This clone occurred a few times. The chain employs TRBV18 and TRBJ1-2; D call uncertain. Germline CDR1 is KGHSH and CDR2 is LQKENI. The CDR3 is 12 residues long. V dropped 4 bases and J dropped 7 bases, with 10 bases sitting between them. The CDR3 DNA is TGTGCCAGCTCACGGTCCGAGGGTGGCTACACCTTC. Translation: CASSRSEGGYTF. Full variable domain (missing parts from reference TRBV18 and TRBJ1-2): NAGVMQNPRHLVRRRGQEARLRCSPMKGHSHVYWYRQLPEEGLKFMVYLQKENIIDESGMPKERFSAEFPKEGPSILRIQQVVRGDSAAYFCASSRSEGGYTFGSGTRLTVV.

This clone has a single count. The V call is TRBV2, the J call TRBJ1-1; 7 bases map to TRBD1. Germline V gene data show CDR1 as SNHLY and CDR2 as FYNNEI. This CDR3 contains 14 residues. The V gene end was trimmed by 6 bases and the J gene end by 5 bases; junction bases not matched to a gene: 9. The CDR3 DNA is TGTGCCAGCAGCTTAGGACAGGTGGGAACTGAAGCTTTCTTT. This sequence encodes CASSLGQVGTEAFF. The variable domain in full, with the rest retrieved from reference TRBV2 and TRBJ1-1, is EPEVTQTPSHQVTQMGQEVILRCVPISNHLYFYWYRQILGQKVEFLVSFYNNEISEKSEIFDDQFSVERPDGSNFTLKIRSTKLEDSAMYFCASSLGQVGTEAFFGQGTRLTVV.